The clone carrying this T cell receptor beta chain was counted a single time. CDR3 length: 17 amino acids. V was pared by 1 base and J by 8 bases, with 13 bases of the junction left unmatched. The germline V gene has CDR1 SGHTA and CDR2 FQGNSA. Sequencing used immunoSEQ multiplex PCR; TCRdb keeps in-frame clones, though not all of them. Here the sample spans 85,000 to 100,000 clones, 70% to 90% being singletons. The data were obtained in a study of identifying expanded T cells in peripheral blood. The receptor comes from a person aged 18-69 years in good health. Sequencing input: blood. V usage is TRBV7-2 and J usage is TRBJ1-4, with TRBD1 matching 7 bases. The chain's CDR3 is CASSLVKGRQGHEKLFF. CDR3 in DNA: TGTGCCAGCAGCTTAGTTAAGGGAAGACAGGGACACGAAAAACTGTTTTTT.